The rows below give T cell receptor beta chains drawn from one sample of a study of graft-versus-host responses after intestinal transplantation. The table came from immunoSEQ multiplex PCR; TCRdb's copy has only in-frame clones and leaves some out. There are about 25,000 clones in the sample; 80% to 90% occur only once, and over 0.85% lies in the top ten. The input for sequencing was PBMCs, taken just over 450 days after intestinal transplant. The source is a human patient who received an intestinal transplant, so some T cells may come from the graft donor. The CDR3 runs from the conserved cysteine through the conserved F or W. D genes are given only for firm matches. Clone size appears in some rows only: once, few, many, or a class for an expanded clone.

d_call	clone_size	j_call	v_call	cdr3_nt	cdr3_aa
NA	NA	TRBJ2-4	TRBV2	TGTGCCAGCAGCGCAACAGGGCAGGTGGAAAACATTCAGTACTTC	CASSATGQVENIQYF
NA	NA	TRBJ1-1	TRBV6-6	TGTGCCAGCAGTTACCAGGTCCTTGCGGGCACTGAAGCTTTCTTT	CASSYQVLAGTEAFF
TRBD1	NA	TRBJ1-5	TRBV10-2	TGCGCCAGCAGTAAGGGACAGGGGGCGTATGGCAATCAGCCCCAGCATTTT	CASSKGQGAYGNQPQHF
NA	NA	TRBJ1-6	TRBV7-9	TGTGCCAGCAGCTTAGAAAGGGACAATTCACCCCTCCACTTT	CASSLERDNSPLHF
TRBD2	NA	TRBJ2-1	TRBV7-3	TGTGCCAGCAGCTTGAGCGGGAGGAAGGGTGTTGAGCAGTTCTTC	CASSLSGRKGVEQFF
NA	NA	TRBJ1-5	TRBV4-1	TGCGCCAGCAGCCCCCAGTTCAGGGGCCAGTCCCAGCATTTT	CASSPQFRGQSQHF
NA	NA	TRBJ2-7	TRBV7-9	TGTGCCAGCAGCGTCGGGGGGCTGGGATACGAGCAGTACTTC	CASSVGGLGYEQYF
NA	once	TRBJ2-7	TRBV28	TGTGCCAGCAGTTTTGTTGGGGGGCTCTCCTACGAGCAGTACTTC	CASSFVGGLSYEQYF
TRBD2	NA	TRBJ2-7	TRBV5-6	TGTGCCAGCAGCTTGGTATCTAGCGGGAACGAGCAGTACTTC	CASSLVSSGNEQYF
NA	NA	TRBJ2-1	TRBV15	TGTGCCACCAGCAGAGATCGGGGAAACAATGAGCAGTTCTTC	CATSRDRGNNEQFF
NA	NA	TRBJ1-4	TRBV7-2	TGTGCCAGCAGCTTTGGCCCCCCCGAAAAACTGTTTTTT	CASSFGPPEKLFF
NA	NA	TRBJ2-1	TRBV6-5	TGTGCCAGCAGTTACTCAGGGAGGACCTCCTACAATGAGCAGTTCTTC	CASSYSGRTSYNEQFF
TRBD1	NA	TRBJ2-3	TRBV30	TGTGCCTGGGACAGGGGAGATACGCAGTATTTT	CAWDRGDTQYF
TRBD1	NA	TRBJ1-5	TRBV19	TGTGCCAGTAGTGGAGGGGGCCAGCCCCAGCATTTT	CASSGGGQPQHF
TRBD1	NA	TRBJ1-1	TRBV28	TGTGCCAGCAGTTCAGGGGGCCCGAACACTGAAGCTTTCTTT	CASSSGGPNTEAFF
NA	NA	TRBJ1-1	TRBV19	TGTGCCAGTAGTATACAGGGTCGAACTGAAGCTTTCTTT	CASSIQGRTEAFF
TRBD1	NA	TRBJ1-2	TRBV29-1	TGCAGCGACCAGGGACAGCTCTATGGCTACACCTTC	CSDQGQLYGYTF
NA	NA	TRBJ2-5	TRBV23-1	TGCGCCAGCAGCCCATTCCCGCAGGCCCAAGAGACCCAGTACTTC	CASSPFPQAQETQYF
TRBD1	NA	TRBJ1-5	TRBV28	TGTGCCAGCAGTTCAACCGGGACAGGGTATCAGCCCCAGCATTTT	CASSSTGTGYQPQHF
NA	NA	TRBJ2-7	TRBV6-5	TGTGCCAGCAGTTACTACTTTGGCTCCTACGAGCAGTACTTC	CASSYYFGSYEQYF
TRBD2	NA	TRBJ2-3	TRBV6-6	TGTGCCAGCAGTCCCACTAGCGGGAGAAGTGCAGATACGCAGTATTTT	CASSPTSGRSADTQYF
TRBD1	once	TRBJ1-4	TRBV28	TGTGCCAGCAGTAGGACAGGGCGGGCAAAACTGTTTTTT	CASSRTGRAKLFF
TRBD2	NA	TRBJ2-7	TRBV28	TGTGCCAGCAGCGGAGGGACTAGCGGATCCTACGAGCAGTACTTC	CASSGGTSGSYEQYF
NA	few	TRBJ2-5	TRBV5-1	TGCGCCAGCAGCTTGGACGGGAGTGGCTGGTTGACCCAGTACTTC	CASSLDGSGWLTQYF
NA	NA	TRBJ2-3	TRBV2	TGTGCCAGCAGTGGCGGGCCGCGGGATACGCAGTATTTT	CASSGGPRDTQYF
NA	NA	TRBJ2-1	TRBV28	TGTGCCAGCAGTCGCGAAGATAGCTCCTACAATGAGCAGTTCTTC	CASSREDSSYNEQFF
TRBD1	once	TRBJ2-7	TRBV7-6	TGTGCCAGCAGCCCCGGGACAGGGCCCTACGAGCAGTACTTC	CASSPGTGPYEQYF
NA	NA	TRBJ2-2	TRBV7-2	TGTGCCAGCAGCTTGAGAATCGGAGCCGGGGAGCTGTTTTTT	CASSLRIGAGELFF
TRBD2	NA	TRBJ2-7	TRBV18	TGTGCCAGCCTCGGCCCGGGGGGCTACGAGCAGTACTTC	CASLGPGGYEQYF
NA	NA	TRBJ1-1	TRBV6-5	TGTGCCAGCAGTTACGGCAGCTTGAACACTGAAGCTTTCTTT	CASSYGSLNTEAFF
NA	NA	TRBJ1-4	TRBV30	TGTGCCTGGAGTGGGCCGGACGGACCTAATGAAAAACTGTTTTTT	CAWSGPDGPNEKLFF
NA	few	TRBJ2-1	TRBV29-1	TGCAGCGTTGAAGACACCCCCGGAAAGTCGAATGAGCAGTTCTTC	CSVEDTPGKSNEQFF
NA	NA	TRBJ2-1	TRBV7-9	TGTGCCAGCAGCCCAGGGTCTTTCTACAATGAGCAGTTCTTC	CASSPGSFYNEQFF
TRBD1	NA	TRBJ2-2	TRBV9	TGTGCCAGCAGCGTAGCTTGGACAGGGTTGGCCGGGGAGCTGTTTTTT	CASSVAWTGLAGELFF
NA	NA	TRBJ2-7	TRBV5-1	TGCGCCAGCAGTGGTGCCAGCTCCTACGAGCAGTACTTC	CASSGASSYEQYF
NA	NA	TRBJ2-3	TRBV15	TGTGCCACCAGCAGGCCGCGCGGAGGGGGAACGGGAGGAGACTCAGATACGCAGTATTTT	CATSRPRGGGTGGDSDTQYF
NA	NA	TRBJ2-1	TRBV9	TGTGCCAGCAGCGATCACTATCCGGGACAAACCCTAAATGAGCAGTTCTTC	CASSDHYPGQTLNEQFF
NA	NA	TRBJ1-1	TRBV6-5	TGTGCCAGCAGTGACAACACTGAAGCTTTCTTT	CASSDNTEAFF
NA	NA	TRBJ2-7	TRBV5-1	TGCGCCAGCAGCCCCGACACCTACGAGCAGTACTTC	CASSPDTYEQYF
TRBD1	NA	TRBJ1-5	TRBV5-6	TGTGCCAGCAGCGCGACAGGGAGCAATCAGCCCCAGCATTTT	CASSATGSNQPQHF
TRBD1	NA	TRBJ2-1	TRBV11-1	TGTGCCAGCAGCTTGACCGGGACAGGTTACAATGAGCAGTTCTTC	CASSLTGTGYNEQFF
NA	NA	TRBJ1-2	TRBV9	TGTGCCAGCAGCCCGGACAGTAACTATGGCTACACCTTC	CASSPDSNYGYTF
TRBD2	NA	TRBJ2-1	TRBV6-4	TGTGCCAGCAGGACCATACTAGCGGGAGGTGGCAATGAGCAGTTCTTC	CASRTILAGGGNEQFF
TRBD2	NA	TRBJ2-1	TRBV6-1	TGTGCCAGCAGCGGGACTAGTTTAGGCAATGAGCAGTTCTTC	CASSGTSLGNEQFF
TRBD1	NA	TRBJ1-1	TRBV5-6	TGTGCCAGCAGCTTGGGGACAGGGGTTGACACTGAAGCTTTCTTT	CASSLGTGVDTEAFF
TRBD1	few	TRBJ1-4	TRBV6-5	TGTGCCAGCAGTTACTCGGACAGGGTATATGAAAAACTGTTTTTT	CASSYSDRVYEKLFF
NA	NA	TRBJ1-1	TRBV7-2	TGTGCCAGCAGCTTAGATGGGGGTAAAGCTTTCTTT	CASSLDGGKAFF
NA	few	TRBJ2-1	TRBV5-6	TGTGCCAGCAGCCCCACCGGGACCATCTACAATGAGCAGTTCTTC	CASSPTGTIYNEQFF
NA	NA	TRBJ2-7	TRBV28	TGTGCCAGCGATTTGGGGGGCCCCACCTACGAGCAGTACTTC	CASDLGGPTYEQYF
NA	NA	TRBJ1-6	TRBV6-5	TGTGCCAGCAGTTACGGTCTGAGCGTAGGGAATTCACCCCTCCACTTT	CASSYGLSVGNSPLHF
NA	NA	TRBJ2-2	TRBV10-3	TGTGCCATGCGGACACTTCTGAACACCGGGGAGCTGTTTTTT	CAMRTLLNTGELFF
TRBD2	NA	TRBJ2-3	TRBV7-9	TGTGCCAGCAGCTTTAGCGGGATAAGCACAGATACGCAGTATTTT	CASSFSGISTDTQYF
NA	NA	TRBJ2-1	TRBV10-3	TGTGCCATCAGTGTAAACCAGTTGGGGCAGTTCTTC	CAISVNQLGQFF